These 18 T cell receptor beta chains came from one sample sequenced in a study of shared clonotypes between healthy human individuals. Repertoires were generated with immunoSEQ multiplex PCR, while TCRdb's copy carries only in-frame clones and drops some. The sample shows approximately 500,000 clones, over 75% of them seen only once. The sample taken for sequencing was PBMCs. These receptors originate from a woman aged 40 to 50 in good health. Some clones in this sample may be carry-over from other donors' samples.

This clone was seen only a few times. This chain uses TRBV15 with TRBJ1-5; D not resolved. The CDR3 has 15 residues. Trimming left V 0 bases short and J 6 bases short, with 12 bases between. Germline V lookup: CDR1 LNHNV, CDR2 YYDKDF (reference sequence). The CDR3 bases are TGTGCCACCAGCAGAGATCTGGGTGTCGGTCAGCCCCAGCATTTT. Translating gives CATSRDLGVGQPQHF.

Comment on this clone: Other nucleotide sequences from this sample produce the same CDR3. The gene calls are TRBV29-1 and TRBJ2-1; 9 bases match TRBD1. Germline V lookup: CDR1 SQVTM, CDR2 ANQGSEA. J was trimmed by 5 bases and V by 5 bases; bases with no gene match: 4. The CDR3 sequence is 13 residues long. CDR3 bases: TGCAGCGTTTCCGGGACAGGGAACAATGAGCAGTTCTTC. Translated: CSVSGTGNNEQFF.

CDR3 loop: CASTWGAGELFF. The CDR3 DNA reads as TGTGCCAGCACATGGGGGGCCGGGGAGCTGTTTTTT. The gene calls are TRBV6-5 and TRBJ2-2, with D possibly being TRBD2 (6 bases). Trimming stripped 7 bases from V and 6 bases from J, with 9 bases between. The CDR3 runs 12 residues. CDR1 is MNHEY and CDR2 is SVGAGI in the germline V gene.

This clone was counted a single time. V is TRBV5-4 and J is TRBJ1-5; D remains unclear. The CDR3 is 14 residues long. Per the germline V gene, CDR1 is SGHNT and CDR2 is YYREEE (reference sequence). V dropped 2 bases and J dropped 5 bases, with 11 bases sitting between them. The CDR3 nucleotides read TGTGCCAGCAGCTTAAGGACGGAACATCAGCCCCAGCATTTT. It encodes CASSLRTEHQPQHF.

In regard to this clone: Other nucleotide sequences from this sample produce the same CDR3. The chain couples TRBV5-1 to TRBJ1-1; the D gene is possibly TRBD1 (5 bases). CDR1 is SGHRS, CDR2 YFSETQ, per germline. This CDR3 spans 14 amino acids. V was cut by 0 bases and J by 1 base, with 7 bases left in between. The CDR3 DNA is TGCGCCAGCAGCTTGGTGGGGGGGAACACTGAAGCTTTCTTT. This gives the protein CASSLVGGNTEAFF.

The rearrangement uses TRBV18 and TRBJ2-1, with TRBD2 matching over 8 bases. The CDR3 is 16 amino acids. Germline trimming cut 3 bases from V and 4 bases from J; bases unmatched to any gene: 8. CDR1 and CDR2 (germline): KGHSH, LQKENI. The CDR3: CASSPETSANYNEQFF. In DNA, the CDR3 is TGTGCCAGCTCACCCGAGACTAGCGCTAATTACAATGAGCAGTTCTTC.

In its sample, this clone was seen once. The rearrangement uses TRBV2 and TRBJ1-1; 7 nucleotides agree with TRBD1. Germline V CDR1 and CDR2: SNHLY, FYNNEI. The CDR3 consists of 15 residues. J was trimmed by 5 bases and V by 2 bases; bases with no gene match: 8. CDR3: CASSERDSRWTEAFF. In nucleotides, the CDR3 is TGTGCCAGCAGTGAAAGGGACAGCCGTTGGACTGAAGCTTTCTTT.

The J gene is TRBJ1-4, the V gene TRBV10-2; 8 bases align to TRBD1. CDR1 and CDR2 from the germline V gene are WSHSY and SAAADI. Trimming took 3 bases from V and 8 from J; bases not matched to a gene: 8. The CDR3 extends over 15 amino acids. The CDR3 loop reads CASSESDRGREKLFF. CDR3 sequence (DNA): TGCGCCAGCAGTGAAAGCGACAGGGGTAGGGAAAAACTGTTTTTT.

This sequence joins TRBV10-3 and TRBJ2-3; the match to TRBD2 covers 16 bases. The V segment lost 3 bases and the J segment 0 bases; nucleotides outside the gene matches: 9. Germline V gene data show CDR1 as ENHRY and CDR2 as SYGVKD. This CDR3 comprises 20 residues. CDR3 region: CAISETGLAGGPTSTDTQYF. CDR3 nucleotide sequence: TGTGCCATCAGTGAAACGGGACTAGCGGGAGGGCCGACTAGCACAGATACGCAGTATTTT.

CDR3 protein: CASSVGVGAPQETQYF. Here the CDR3 DNA reads TGTGCCAGCAGCGTAGGTGTGGGAGCGCCTCAAGAGACCCAGTACTTC. The chain employs TRBV9 and TRBJ2-5; TRBD2 is a possible D gene (5 bases). V was shortened by 0 bases and J by 2 bases, with 14 bases between the two germline ends. The length of the CDR3 is 16 residues. Germline V CDR1 and CDR2: SGDLS, YYNGEE. The full variable domain, completed using reference TRBV9 and TRBJ2-5, is DSGVTQTPKHLITATGQRVTLRCSPRSGDLSVYWYQQSLDQGLQFLIQYYNGEERAKGNILERFSAQQFPDLHSELNLSSLELGDSALYFCASSVGVGAPQETQYFGPGTRLLVL.

The chain combines TRBV11-2 with TRBJ2-7; either TRBD1 or TRBD2 may supply D (5 bases each). The CDR3 totals 15 residues. V gave up 1 base and J gave up 5 bases, with 15 bases separating them. Germline V gene data show CDR1 as SGHAT and CDR2 as FQNNGV. This CDR3 is CASSLAGRGRDEQYF. CDR3 nucleotide sequence: TGTGCCAGCAGCTTAGCTGGACGGGGACGCGACGAGCAGTACTTC.

The chain combines TRBV28 with TRBJ2-7; the match to TRBD2 covers 10 bases. The CDR3 contains 13 residues. From germline, CDR1 is MDHEN and CDR2 SYDVKM. V trimming: 9 bases; J trimming: 4 bases; junction bases outside the gene matches: 6. This chain's CDR3 is CASGLADGYEQYF. DNA of the CDR3: TGTGCCAGTGGACTAGCGGACGGTTACGAGCAGTACTTC.

The gene calls are TRBV25-1 and TRBJ2-1; 8 bases map to TRBD2. The V and J ends lost 3 bases and 4 bases, in that order; junction bases with no gene match: 8. Germline V gives CDR1 MGHDK, CDR2 SYGVNS. CDR3 length: 16 residues. The CDR3 DNA follows: TGTGCCAGCAGTGAGCCGGCGGGAGGCGCTTACAATGAGCAGTTCTTC. Translating gives CASSEPAGGAYNEQFF.

This clone was counted many times. The CDR3 DNA is TGTGCCAGCAGCTTACCGACGGGGGTAGGGGCCAACGTCCTGACTTTC. It yields the protein CASSLPTGVGANVLTF. The V gene is TRBV7-3, the J gene TRBJ2-6; D possibly corresponds to TRBD2 (6 bases). Germline lookup yields CDR1 SGHTA and CDR2 FQGTGA. The length of the CDR3 is 16 residues. V was cut by 2 bases and J by 4 bases, with 12 bases left in between.

The chain recombines TRBV4-1 with TRBJ2-7; 9 bases agree with TRBD2. The CDR3 runs 16 residues. Trimming took 0 bases from V and 4 from J; bases not matched to a gene: 7. The germline V gene has CDR1 MGHRA and CDR2 YSYEKL. CDR3 region: CASSQDPTSGPYEQYF. The CDR3 region has the DNA TGCGCCAGCAGCCAAGATCCAACTAGCGGGCCTTACGAGCAGTACTTC.

The chain recombines TRBV6-1 with TRBJ2-3; weak D call: TRBD2 (5 bases). Germline loops: CDR1 MNHNS, CDR2 SASEGT. The CDR3 runs to 12 residues. V shed 6 bases and J shed 4 bases, with 8 bases lying between them. Here the CDR3 reads CASRRGPDTQYF. CDR3 coding DNA: TGTGCCAGCAGAAGAGGGCCAGATACGCAGTATTTT.

This rearrangement joins TRBV5-3 to TRBJ2-4, with 10 bases aligning to TRBD1. TRBV5-3 is an ORF, and what it does is uncertain. This CDR3 region has 16 residues. V was clipped by 4 bases and J by 0 bases; unmatched bases: 4. CDR3 residues: CARSPDRGLAKNIQYF. In DNA, the CDR3 is TGTGCCAGAAGCCCCGACAGGGGGCTAGCCAAAAACATTCAGTACTTC.

CDR3 sequence (DNA): TGTGCCACTTCCTCCGGGACTAGCGGCAATGAGCAGTTCTTC. Protein product: CATSSGTSGNEQFF. J is TRBJ2-1 and V is TRBV2; TRBD2 matches at 11 bases. Germline-derived CDR1 and CDR2 are SNHLY and FYNNEI. The J segment lost 6 bases and the V segment lost 10 bases, leaving 8 bases of the junction unmatched. The CDR3 totals 14 residues.